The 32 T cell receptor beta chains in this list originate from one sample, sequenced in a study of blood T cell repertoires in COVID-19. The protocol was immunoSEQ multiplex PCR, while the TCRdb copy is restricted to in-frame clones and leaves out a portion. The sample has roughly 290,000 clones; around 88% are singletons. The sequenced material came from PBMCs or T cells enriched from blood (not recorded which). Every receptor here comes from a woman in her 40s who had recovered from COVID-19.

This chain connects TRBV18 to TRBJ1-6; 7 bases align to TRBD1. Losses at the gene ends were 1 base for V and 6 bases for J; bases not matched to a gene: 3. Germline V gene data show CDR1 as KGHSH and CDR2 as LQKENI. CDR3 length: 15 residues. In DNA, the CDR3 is TGTGCCAGCTCACCACTCCGGGACAGTAATTCACCCCTCCACTTT. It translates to CASSPLRDSNSPLHF. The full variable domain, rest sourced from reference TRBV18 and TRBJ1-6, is NAGVMQNPRHLVRRRGQEARLRCSPMKGHSHVYWYRQLPEEGLKFMVYLQKENIIDESGMPKERFSAEFPKEGPSILRIQQVVRGDSAAYFCASSPLRDSNSPLHFGNGTRLTVT.

CDR3 protein: CASSPRQAPYEQYF. The CDR3 DNA follows: TGTGCCAGCAGCCCCCGACAGGCTCCCTACGAGCAGTACTTC. The rearrangement joins TRBV7-9 to TRBJ2-7; maybe TRBD1 (6 bases). The CDR3 is 14 residues long. CDR1 is SEHNR, CDR2 FQNEAQ, per germline (reference sequence). The ends were cut back, 5 bases at V and 2 bases at J, with 13 bases in the middle.

CDR3 DNA sequence: TGCGCCAGCAGTGTGCGCGGGATCTATGGCTACACCTTC. It codes for CASSVRGIYGYTF. The rearrangement uses TRBV10-1 and TRBJ1-2; D is undetermined. The CDR3 is 13 residues long. Trimming stripped 4 bases from V and 4 bases from J, with 10 bases between. CDR1 and CDR2 (germline): WNHNN, SYGVQD (reference sequence).

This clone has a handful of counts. As DNA, the CDR3 is TGTGCCAGCAGCGAATGGAGACTGGTTAACACCGGGGAGCTGTTTTTT. Its translation: CASSEWRLVNTGELFF. The chain joins TRBV7-9 to TRBJ2-2, with D hard to call. Germline CDR1 is SEHNR and CDR2 is FQNEAQ (reference sequence). The CDR3 is made up of 16 amino acids. V was cut by 5 bases and J by 2 bases, with 15 bases left in between.

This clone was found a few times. In DNA form, the CDR3 reads TGTGCCTGGAGTGTAGGAGCGGCCGCCGAGCAGTACTTC. Residues: CAWSVGAAAEQYF. The gene calls are TRBV30 and TRBJ2-7, with a weak D call TRBD2 (5 bases). Germline lookup yields CDR1 GTSNPN and CDR2 SVGIG (reference sequence). The CDR3 has 13 amino acids. The V end lost 0 bases, the J end lost 6 bases, and 12 bases lay between the germline ends.

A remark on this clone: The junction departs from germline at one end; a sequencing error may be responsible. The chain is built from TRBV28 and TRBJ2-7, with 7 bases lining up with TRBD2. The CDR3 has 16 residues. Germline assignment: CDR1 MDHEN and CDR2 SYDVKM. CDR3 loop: CASRPPSGDPTSTPIF. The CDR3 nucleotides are TGTGCCAGCAGGCCCCCCAGCGGGGATCCTACGAGCACCCCGATCTTC.

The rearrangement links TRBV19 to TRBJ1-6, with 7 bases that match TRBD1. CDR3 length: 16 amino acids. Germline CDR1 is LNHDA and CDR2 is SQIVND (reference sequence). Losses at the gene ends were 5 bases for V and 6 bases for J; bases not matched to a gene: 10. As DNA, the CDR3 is TGTGCCAGTAGTCTCTCCTCCGGGACAGCTAATTCACCCCTCCACTTT. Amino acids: CASSLSSGTANSPLHF.

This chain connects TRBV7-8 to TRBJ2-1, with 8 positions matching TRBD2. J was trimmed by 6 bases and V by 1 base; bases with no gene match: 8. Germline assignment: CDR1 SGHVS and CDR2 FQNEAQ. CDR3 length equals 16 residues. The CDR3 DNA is TGTGCCAGCAGCTTAGTCAATAGCGGGACCCTCAATGAGCAGTTCTTC. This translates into CASSLVNSGTLNEQFF.

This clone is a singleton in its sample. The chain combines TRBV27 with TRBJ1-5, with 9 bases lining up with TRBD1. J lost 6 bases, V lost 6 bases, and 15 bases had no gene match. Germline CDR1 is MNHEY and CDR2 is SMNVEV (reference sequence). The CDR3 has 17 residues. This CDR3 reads CASSPVRGQGEFQPQHF. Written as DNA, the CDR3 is TGTGCCAGCAGCCCGGTCAGGGGACAGGGTGAATTTCAGCCCCAGCATTTT.

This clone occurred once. The CDR3 nucleotides are TGTGCCAGCAGCTATACAGGGAACTATGGCTACACCTTC. The encoded protein is CASSYTGNYGYTF. V and J are TRBV2 and TRBJ1-2; perhaps TRBD1 as D (6 bases). The V end lost 6 bases, the J end lost 2 bases, and 10 bases lay between the germline ends. CDR1 and CDR2 from the germline V gene are SNHLY and FYNNEI. This CDR3 has 13 residues.

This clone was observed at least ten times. CDR3 bases: TGTGCCAGCAGTGAAAACTCGGCGGGGACCGCTCGTTACGAGCAGTACTTC. It encodes CASSENSAGTARYEQYF. The genes are TRBV2 and TRBJ2-7, with D maybe TRBD2 (6 bases). The length of the CDR3 is 17 residues. Germline loops: CDR1 SNHLY, CDR2 FYNNEI. Trimming removed 2 bases at V and 4 bases at J, with 21 bases between.

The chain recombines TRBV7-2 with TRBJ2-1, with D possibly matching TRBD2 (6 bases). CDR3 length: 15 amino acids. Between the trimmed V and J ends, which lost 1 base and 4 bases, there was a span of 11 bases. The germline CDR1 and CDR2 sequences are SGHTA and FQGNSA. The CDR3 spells CASSLEGAGYNEQFF. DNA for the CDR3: TGTGCCAGCAGCTTAGAGGGAGCGGGTTACAATGAGCAGTTCTTC.

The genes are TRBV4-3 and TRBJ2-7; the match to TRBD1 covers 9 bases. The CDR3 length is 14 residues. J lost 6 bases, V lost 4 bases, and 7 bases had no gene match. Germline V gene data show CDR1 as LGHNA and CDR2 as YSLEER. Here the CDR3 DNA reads TGCGCCAGCAGCCTCCAGGACAGGGGCGGCGAGCAGTACTTC. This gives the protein CASSLQDRGGEQYF.

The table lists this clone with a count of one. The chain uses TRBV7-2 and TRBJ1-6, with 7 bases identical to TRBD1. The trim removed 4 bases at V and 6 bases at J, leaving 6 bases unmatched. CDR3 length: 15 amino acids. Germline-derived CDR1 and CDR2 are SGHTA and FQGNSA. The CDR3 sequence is CASSSGQRLNSPLHF. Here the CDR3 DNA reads TGTGCCAGCAGCTCGGGACAGCGACTTAATTCACCCCTCCACTTT. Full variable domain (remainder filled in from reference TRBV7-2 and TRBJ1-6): GAGVSQSPSNKVTEKGKDVELRCDPISGHTALYWYRQSLGQGLEFLIYFQGNSAPDKSGLPSDRFSAERTGGSVSTLTIQRTQQEDSAVYLCASSSGQRLNSPLHFGNGTRLTVT.

In DNA, the CDR3 is TGTGCCTGGAACAGGCTTGGACTAGCGAACGCTGGGGCCAACGTCCTGACTTTC. Its protein product is CAWNRLGLANAGANVLTF. This sequence joins TRBV30 and TRBJ2-6; 9 bases are a match to TRBD2. This CDR3 contains 18 residues. Germline values: CDR1 GTSNPN, CDR2 SVGIG (reference sequence). V lost 4 bases and J lost 2; bases outside the gene matches: 12.

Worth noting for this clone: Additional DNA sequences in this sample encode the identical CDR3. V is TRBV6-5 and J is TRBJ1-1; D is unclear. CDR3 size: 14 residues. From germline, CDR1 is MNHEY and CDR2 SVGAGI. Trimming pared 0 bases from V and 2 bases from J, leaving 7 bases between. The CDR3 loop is CASSYSPGNTEAFF. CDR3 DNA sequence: TGTGCCAGCAGTTACTCGCCGGGTAACACTGAAGCTTTCTTT.

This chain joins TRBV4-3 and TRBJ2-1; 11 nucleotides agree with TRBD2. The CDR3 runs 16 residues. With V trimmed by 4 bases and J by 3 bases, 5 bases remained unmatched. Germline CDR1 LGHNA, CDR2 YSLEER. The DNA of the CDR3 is TGCGCCAGCAGCCTAACGGGACTAGCGGACTACAATGAGCAGTTCTTC. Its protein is CASSLTGLADYNEQFF.

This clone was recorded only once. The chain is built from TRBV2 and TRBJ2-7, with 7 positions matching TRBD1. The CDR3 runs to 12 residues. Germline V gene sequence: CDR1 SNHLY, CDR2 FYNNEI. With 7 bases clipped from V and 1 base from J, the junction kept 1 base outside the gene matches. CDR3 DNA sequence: TGTGCCAGCAAGGGACAGTCCTACGAGCAGTACTTC. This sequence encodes CASKGQSYEQYF.

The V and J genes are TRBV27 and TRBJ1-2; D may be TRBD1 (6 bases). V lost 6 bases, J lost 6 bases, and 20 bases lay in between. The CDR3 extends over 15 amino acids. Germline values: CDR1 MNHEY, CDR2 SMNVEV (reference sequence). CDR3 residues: CASREQGAMRNGYTF. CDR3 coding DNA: TGTGCCAGCAGGGAACAGGGTGCCATGAGAAATGGCTACACCTTC.

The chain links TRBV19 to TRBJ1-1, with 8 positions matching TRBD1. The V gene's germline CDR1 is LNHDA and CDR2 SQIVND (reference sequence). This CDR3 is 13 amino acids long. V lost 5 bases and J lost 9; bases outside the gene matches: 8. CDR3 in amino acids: CASSGRGHLKAFF. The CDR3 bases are TGTGCCAGTAGTGGCAGGGGGCACCTTAAAGCTTTCTTT. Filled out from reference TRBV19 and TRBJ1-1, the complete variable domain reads DGGITQSPKYLFRKEGQNVTLSCEQNLNHDAMYWYRQDPGQGLRLIYYSQIVNDFQKGDIAEGYSVSREKKESFPLTVTSAQKNPTAFYLCASSGRGHLKAFFGQGTRLTVV.

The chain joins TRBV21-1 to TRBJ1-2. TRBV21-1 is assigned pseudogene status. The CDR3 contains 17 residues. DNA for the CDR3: TGTGCCAGCAGCAAAGCGGGGACTAGAGACAGGGTCGATGGCTACACCTTC. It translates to CASSKAGTRDRVDGYTF.

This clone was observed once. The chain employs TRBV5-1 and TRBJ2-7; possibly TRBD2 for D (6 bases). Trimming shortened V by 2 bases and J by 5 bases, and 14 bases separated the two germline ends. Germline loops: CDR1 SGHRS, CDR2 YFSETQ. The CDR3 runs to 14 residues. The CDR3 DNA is TGCGCCAGCAGCTTCCGTTCGGGAGTGGACGAGCAGTACTTC. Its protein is CASSFRSGVDEQYF.

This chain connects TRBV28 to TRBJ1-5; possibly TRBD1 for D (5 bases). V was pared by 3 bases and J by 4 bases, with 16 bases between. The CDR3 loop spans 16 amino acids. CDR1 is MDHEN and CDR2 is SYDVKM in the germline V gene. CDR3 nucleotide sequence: TGTGCCAGCAGTTTCTTGGTACGACAGTCGAATCAGCCCCAGCATTTT. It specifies CASSFLVRQSNQPQHF.

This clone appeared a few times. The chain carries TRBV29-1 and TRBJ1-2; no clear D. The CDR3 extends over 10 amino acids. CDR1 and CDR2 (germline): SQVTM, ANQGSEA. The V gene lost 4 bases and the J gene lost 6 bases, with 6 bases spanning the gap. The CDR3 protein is CSVVRDGYTF. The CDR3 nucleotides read TGCAGCGTTGTTCGGGATGGCTACACCTTC.

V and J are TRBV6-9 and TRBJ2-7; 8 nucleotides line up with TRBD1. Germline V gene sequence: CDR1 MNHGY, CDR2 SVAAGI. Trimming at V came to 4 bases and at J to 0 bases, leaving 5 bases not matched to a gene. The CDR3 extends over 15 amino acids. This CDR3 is CASSSDRATSYEQYF. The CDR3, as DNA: TGTGCCAGCAGTTCGGACAGGGCAACCTCCTACGAGCAGTACTTC.

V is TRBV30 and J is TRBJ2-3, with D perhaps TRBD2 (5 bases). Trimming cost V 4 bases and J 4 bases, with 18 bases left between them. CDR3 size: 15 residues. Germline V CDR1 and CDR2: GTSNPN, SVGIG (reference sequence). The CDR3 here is CAWTEVGVRADTQYF. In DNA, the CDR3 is TGTGCCTGGACCGAGGTGGGAGTACGTGCAGATACGCAGTATTTT.

The CDR3 is CASIPPRGEQYF. The CDR3, as DNA: TGTGCCAGCATCCCACCGAGAGGCGAGCAGTACTTC. The V call is TRBV28, the J call TRBJ2-7, with D unresolved. Germline V CDR1 and CDR2: MDHEN, SYDVKM. The V end lost 7 bases, the J end lost 6 bases, and 13 bases lay between the germline ends. This CDR3 contains 12 residues.

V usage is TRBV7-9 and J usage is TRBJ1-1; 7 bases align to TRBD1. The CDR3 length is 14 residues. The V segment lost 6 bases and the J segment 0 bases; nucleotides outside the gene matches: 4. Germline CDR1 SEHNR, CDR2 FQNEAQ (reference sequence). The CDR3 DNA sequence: TGTGCCAGCAGTCGACAGGGTATGAACACTGAAGCTTTCTTT. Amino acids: CASSRQGMNTEAFF. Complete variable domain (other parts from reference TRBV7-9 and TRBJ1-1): DTGVSQNPRHKITKRGQNVTFRCDPISEHNRLYWYRQTLGQGPEFLTYFQNEAQLEKSRLLSDRFSAERPKGSFSTLEIQRTEQGDSAMYLCASSRQGMNTEAFFGQGTRLTVV.

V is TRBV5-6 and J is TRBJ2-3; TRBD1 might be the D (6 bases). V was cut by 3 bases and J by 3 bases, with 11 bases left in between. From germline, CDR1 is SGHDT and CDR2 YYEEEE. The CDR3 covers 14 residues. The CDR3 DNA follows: TGTGCCAGCAGCTCCAGGACAGAGACAGATACGCAGTATTTT. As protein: CASSSRTETDTQYF.

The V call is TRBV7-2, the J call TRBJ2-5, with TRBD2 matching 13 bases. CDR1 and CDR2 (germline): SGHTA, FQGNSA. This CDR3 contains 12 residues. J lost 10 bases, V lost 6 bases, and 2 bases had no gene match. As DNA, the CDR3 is TGTGCCAGCAGAGGACTAGCGGGAGACCAGTACTTC. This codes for CASRGLAGDQYF. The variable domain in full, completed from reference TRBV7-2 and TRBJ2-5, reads GAGVSQSPSNKVTEKGKDVELRCDPISGHTALYWYRQSLGQGLEFLIYFQGNSAPDKSGLPSDRFSAERTGGSVSTLTIQRTQQEDSAVYLCASRGLAGDQYFGPGTRLLVL.

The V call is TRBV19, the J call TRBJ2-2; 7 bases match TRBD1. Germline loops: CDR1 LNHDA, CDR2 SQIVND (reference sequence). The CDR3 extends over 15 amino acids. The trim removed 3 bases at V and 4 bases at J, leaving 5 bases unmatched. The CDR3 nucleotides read TGTGCCAGTAGTATCGGGGACAGAGCCACCGGGGAGCTGTTTTTT. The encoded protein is CASSIGDRATGELFF.

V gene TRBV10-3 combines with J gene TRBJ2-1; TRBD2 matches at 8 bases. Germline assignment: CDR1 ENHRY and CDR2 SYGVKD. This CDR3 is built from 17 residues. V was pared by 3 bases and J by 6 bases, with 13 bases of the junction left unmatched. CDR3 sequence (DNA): TGTGCCATCAGTGACGGGGCCGGGAGGGCCTCTTTCAATGAGCAGTTCTTC. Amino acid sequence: CAISDGAGRASFNEQFF.